This T cell receptor (beta chain) was documented in a study of tumor-infiltrating lymphocytes in primary liver carcinoma. Study summary: Samples produced roughly 3.5 to 7.13 million productive TCRbeta reads, comparable across tissue types.

From germline, CDR1 is SQVTM and CDR2 ANQGSEA. The CDR3 is 12 amino acids. Trimming pared 6 bases from V and 1 base from J, leaving 9 bases between. Study-level findings and limits: Tumors and blood were compared for top-250-clone fraction, and tumors had the significantly higher value (p = 0.039). Tumor region pairs outstripped tumor-adjacent and tumor-blood pairs in overlap.

This clonotype was observed at least ten times. Its antigen is undetermined. Germline DNA was also extracted, and blood RNA was taken from unsorted whole blood. Chronic HBV infection was present in the patients, who were treatment-naive. TCR beta cDNA came from approximately 540 ng total RNA, primed with a constant-region primer. A slightly modified ARM-PCR protocol with three nested multiplex PCR rounds produced these TCR beta libraries. The opening two PCR rounds, approximately 10 cycles each, paired TRBV1-TRBV30 forward primers with a C-beta reverse primer. TCRdb independently ran MiXCR on the multiplex PCR reads; one entry per CDR3 protein. In the table there are approximately 330,000 distinct CDR3 sequences, approximately 65% of which are singletons.

The chain carries TRBV29-1 and TRBJ2-5; weak D call: TRBD1 (5 bases). The TCR comes from a man aged 40-49 years with primary liver carcinoma and hepatitis B virus infection. Input material: peripheral blood. This chain's CDR3 is CSVARAQETQYF. The CDR3 DNA is TGCAGCGTCGCCAGGGCCCAAGAGACCCAGTACTTC.